This T cell receptor (beta chain) was captured by sequencing in a study of shared T cell receptors in the human thymus. Measured with immunoSEQ multiplex PCR; TCRdb has only the in-frame clones, and not every one. The table lists about 540,000 clones, about 80% of them singletons. The germline V and J ends were trimmed by 4 bases and 0 bases, with 15 bases remaining between them. Germline-derived CDR1 and CDR2 are LGHNA and YSLEER. The CDR3 spans 17 residues. The same sample was also used in a study of human thymus T cells.

This TCR derives from a boy in the first two years of life with a congenital heart defect. Input material: thymocytes. The V gene is TRBV4-3, the J gene TRBJ2-2; TRBD2 is a possible D gene (6 bases). In nucleotides, the CDR3 is TGCGCCAGCAGCCTTAGCGGAGCCAATTCGAACACCGGGGAGCTGTTTTTT. Translating gives CASSLSGANSNTGELFF.